This TCR beta chain appears in the sequencing data of a study of control samples from healthy donors and cancer patients. The germline gives CDR1 GTSNPN, CDR2 SVGIG (reference sequence). Trimming removed 0 bases from V and 8 bases from J; junction bases left unmatched: 10. The CDR3 is made up of 15 amino acids. Profiling relied on immunoSEQ multiplex PCR, and the TCRdb table lists in-frame clones only, not all of them. The table lists about 100,000 clones, around 92% of them singletons. The V call is TRBV30, the J call TRBJ1-2, with TRBD1 matching 9 bases. The receptor was derived from a woman between 18 and 29 years old in good health. Source material: blood. CDR3 DNA sequence: TGTGCCTGGAGTGTGACGGGACAGGGAGTTGGCGGCTACACCTTC. As protein: CAWSVTGQGVGGYTF.